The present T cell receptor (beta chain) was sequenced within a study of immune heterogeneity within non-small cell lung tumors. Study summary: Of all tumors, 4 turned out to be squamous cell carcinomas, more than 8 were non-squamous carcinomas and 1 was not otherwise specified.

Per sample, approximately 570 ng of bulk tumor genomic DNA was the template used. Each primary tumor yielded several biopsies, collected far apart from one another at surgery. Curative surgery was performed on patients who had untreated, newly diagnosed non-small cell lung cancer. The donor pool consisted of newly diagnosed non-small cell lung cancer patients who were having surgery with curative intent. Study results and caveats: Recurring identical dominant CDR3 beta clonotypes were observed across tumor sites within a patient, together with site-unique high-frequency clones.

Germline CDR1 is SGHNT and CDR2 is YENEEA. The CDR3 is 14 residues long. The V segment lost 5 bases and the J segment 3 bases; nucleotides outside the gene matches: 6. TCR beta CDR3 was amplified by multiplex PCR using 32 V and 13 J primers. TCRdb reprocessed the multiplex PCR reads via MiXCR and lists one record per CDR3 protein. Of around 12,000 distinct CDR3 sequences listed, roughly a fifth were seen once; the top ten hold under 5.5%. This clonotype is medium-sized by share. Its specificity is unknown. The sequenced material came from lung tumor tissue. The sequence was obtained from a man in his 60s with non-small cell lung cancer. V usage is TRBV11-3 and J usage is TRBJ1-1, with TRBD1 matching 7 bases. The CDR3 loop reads CASSGRQGHTEAFF. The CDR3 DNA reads TGTGCCAGCAGCGGGCGACAGGGTCACACTGAAGCTTTCTTT.